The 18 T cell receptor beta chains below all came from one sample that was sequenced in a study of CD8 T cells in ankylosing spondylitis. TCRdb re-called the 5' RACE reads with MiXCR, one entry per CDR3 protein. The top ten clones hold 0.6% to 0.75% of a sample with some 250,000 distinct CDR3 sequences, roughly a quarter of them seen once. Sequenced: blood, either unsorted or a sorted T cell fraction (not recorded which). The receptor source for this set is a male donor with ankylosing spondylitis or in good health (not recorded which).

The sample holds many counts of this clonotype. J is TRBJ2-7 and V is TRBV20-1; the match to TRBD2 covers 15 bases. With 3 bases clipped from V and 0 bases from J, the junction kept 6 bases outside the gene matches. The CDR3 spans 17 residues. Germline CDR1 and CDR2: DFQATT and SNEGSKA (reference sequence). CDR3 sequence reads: CSARGTSGGWSSYEQYF. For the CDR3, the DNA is TGCAGTGCTAGGGGGACTAGCGGGGGGTGGAGCTCCTACGAGCAGTACTTC.

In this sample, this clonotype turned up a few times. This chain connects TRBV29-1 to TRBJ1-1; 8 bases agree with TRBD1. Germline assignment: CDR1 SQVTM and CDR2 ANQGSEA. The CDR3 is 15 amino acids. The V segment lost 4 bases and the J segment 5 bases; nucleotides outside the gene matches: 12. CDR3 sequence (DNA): TGCAGCGTTGGGGTACACAGGGGGGAAGGGACTGAAGCTTTCTTT. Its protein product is CSVGVHRGEGTEAFF.

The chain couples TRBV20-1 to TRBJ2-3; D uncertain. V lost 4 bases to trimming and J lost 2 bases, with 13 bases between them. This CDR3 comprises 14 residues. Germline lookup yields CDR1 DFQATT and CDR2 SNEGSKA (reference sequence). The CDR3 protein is CSATWTRPTDTQYF. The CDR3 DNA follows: TGCAGTGCTACTTGGACCAGGCCCACAGATACGCAGTATTTT.

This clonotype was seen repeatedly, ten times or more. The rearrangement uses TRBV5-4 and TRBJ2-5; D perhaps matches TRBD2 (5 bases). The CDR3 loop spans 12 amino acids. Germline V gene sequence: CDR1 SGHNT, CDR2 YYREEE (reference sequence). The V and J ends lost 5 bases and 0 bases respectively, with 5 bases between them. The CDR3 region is CASRRDQETQYF. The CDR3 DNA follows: TGTGCCAGCAGGAGGGACCAAGAGACCCAGTACTTC.

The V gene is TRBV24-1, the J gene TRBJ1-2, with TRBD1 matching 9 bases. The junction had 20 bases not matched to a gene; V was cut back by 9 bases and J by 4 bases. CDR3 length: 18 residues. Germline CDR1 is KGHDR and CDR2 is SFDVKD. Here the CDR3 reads CATHWGTGKRRRSYGYTF. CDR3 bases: TGTGCCACCCACTGGGGGACAGGGAAAAGGAGAAGGAGCTATGGCTACACCTTC.

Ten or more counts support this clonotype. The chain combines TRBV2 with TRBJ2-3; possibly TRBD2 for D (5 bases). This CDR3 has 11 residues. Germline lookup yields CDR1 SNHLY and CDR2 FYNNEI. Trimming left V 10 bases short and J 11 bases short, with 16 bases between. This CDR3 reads CATEGTSRQYF. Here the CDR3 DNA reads TGTGCCACGGAAGGAACTAGTAGGCAGTATTTT.

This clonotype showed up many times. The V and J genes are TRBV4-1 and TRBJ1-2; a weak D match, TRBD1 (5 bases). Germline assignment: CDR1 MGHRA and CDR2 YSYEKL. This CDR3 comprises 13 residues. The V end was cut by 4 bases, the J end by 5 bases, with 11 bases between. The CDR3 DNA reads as TGCGCCAGCAGCCTTGACAGAGGATATGGCTACACCTTC. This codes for CASSLDRGYGYTF.

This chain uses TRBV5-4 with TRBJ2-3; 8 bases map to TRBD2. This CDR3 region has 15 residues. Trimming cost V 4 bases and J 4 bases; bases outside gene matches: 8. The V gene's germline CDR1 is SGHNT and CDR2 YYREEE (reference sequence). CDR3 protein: CASSPTSAISDTQYF. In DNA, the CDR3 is TGTGCCAGCAGCCCGACTAGCGCCATTTCAGATACGCAGTATTTT.

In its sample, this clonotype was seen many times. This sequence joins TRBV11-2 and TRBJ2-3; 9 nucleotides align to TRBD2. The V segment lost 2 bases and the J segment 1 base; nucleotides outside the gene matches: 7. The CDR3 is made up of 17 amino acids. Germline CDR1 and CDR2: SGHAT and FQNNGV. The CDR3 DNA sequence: TGTGCCAGCAGCTTAAACCAAAGACTAGCGGGCACAGATACGCAGTATTTT. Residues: CASSLNQRLAGTDTQYF.

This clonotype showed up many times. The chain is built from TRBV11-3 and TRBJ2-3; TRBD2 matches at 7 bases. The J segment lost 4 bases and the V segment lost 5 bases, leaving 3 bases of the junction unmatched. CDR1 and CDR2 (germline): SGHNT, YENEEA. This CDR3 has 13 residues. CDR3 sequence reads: CASSPGGADTQYF. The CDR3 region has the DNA TGTGCCAGCAGCCCTGGGGGGGCAGATACGCAGTATTTT.

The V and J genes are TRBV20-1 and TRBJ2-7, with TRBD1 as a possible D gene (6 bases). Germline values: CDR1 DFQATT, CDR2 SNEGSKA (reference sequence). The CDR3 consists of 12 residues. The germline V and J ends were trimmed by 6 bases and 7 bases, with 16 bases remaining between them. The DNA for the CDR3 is TGCAGTGCGGCGACCACAAGGGGGGAGCAGTACTTC. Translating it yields CSAATTRGEQYF.

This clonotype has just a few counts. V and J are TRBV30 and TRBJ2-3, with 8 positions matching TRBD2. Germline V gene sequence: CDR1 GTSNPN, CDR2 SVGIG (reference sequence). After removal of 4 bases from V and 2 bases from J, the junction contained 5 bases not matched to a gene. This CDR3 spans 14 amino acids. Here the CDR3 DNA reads TGTGCCTGGAAAGCGGGGGAGAACACAGATACGCAGTATTTT. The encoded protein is CAWKAGENTDTQYF. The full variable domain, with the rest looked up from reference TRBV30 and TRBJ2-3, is SQTIHQWPATLVQPVGSPLSLECTVEGTSNPNLYWYRQAAGRGLQLLFYSVGIGQISSEVPQNLSASRPQDRQFILSSKKLLLSDSGFYLCAWKAGENTDTQYFGPGTRLTVL.

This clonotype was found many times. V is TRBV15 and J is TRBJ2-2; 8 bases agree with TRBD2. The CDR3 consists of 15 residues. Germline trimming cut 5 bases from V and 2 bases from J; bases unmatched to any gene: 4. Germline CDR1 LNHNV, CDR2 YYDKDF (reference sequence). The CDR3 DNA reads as TGTGCCACCAGCTGGACTAGCCCTAACACCGGGGAGCTGTTTTTT. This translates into CATSWTSPNTGELFF.

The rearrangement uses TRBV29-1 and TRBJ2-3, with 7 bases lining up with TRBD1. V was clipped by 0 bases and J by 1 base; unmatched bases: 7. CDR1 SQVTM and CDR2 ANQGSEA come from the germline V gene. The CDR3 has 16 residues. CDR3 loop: CSVEDRQGRGTDTQYF. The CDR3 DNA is TGCAGCGTTGAAGATCGACAGGGAAGGGGCACAGATACGCAGTATTTT.

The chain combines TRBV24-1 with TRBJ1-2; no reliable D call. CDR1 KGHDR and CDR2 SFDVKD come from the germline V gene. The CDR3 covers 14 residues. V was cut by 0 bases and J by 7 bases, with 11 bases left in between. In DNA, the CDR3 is TGTGCCACCAGTGATTTGCGCCGTTCTCGTGGCTACACCTTC. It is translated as CATSDLRRSRGYTF.

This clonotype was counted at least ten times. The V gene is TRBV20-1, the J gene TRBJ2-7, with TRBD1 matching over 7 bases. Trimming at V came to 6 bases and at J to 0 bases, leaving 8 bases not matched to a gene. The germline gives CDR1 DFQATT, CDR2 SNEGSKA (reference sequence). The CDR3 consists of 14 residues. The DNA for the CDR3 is TGCAGTGCAACGGGACAGCCGAGCTCCTACGAGCAGTACTTC. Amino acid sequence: CSATGQPSSYEQYF.

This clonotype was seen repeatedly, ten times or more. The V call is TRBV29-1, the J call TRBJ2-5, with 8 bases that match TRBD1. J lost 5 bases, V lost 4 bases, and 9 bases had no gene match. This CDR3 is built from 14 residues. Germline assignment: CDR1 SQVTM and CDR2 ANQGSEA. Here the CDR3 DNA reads TGCAGCGTTGTGGACAGGGTCCCTTGGGAGACCCAGTACTTC. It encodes CSVVDRVPWETQYF.

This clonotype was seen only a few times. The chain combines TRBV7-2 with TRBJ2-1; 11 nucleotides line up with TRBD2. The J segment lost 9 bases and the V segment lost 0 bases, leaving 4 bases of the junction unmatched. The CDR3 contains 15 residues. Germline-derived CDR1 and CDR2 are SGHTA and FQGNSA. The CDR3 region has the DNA TGTGCCAGCAGCTTAGCAGCTAGCGGGGGGTTTGAGCAGTTCTTC. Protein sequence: CASSLAASGGFEQFF.